Listed here are 9 T cell receptor beta chains from one sample, sequenced in a study of T cells in localized non-small cell lung cancer. The protocol was immunoSEQ multiplex PCR, while the TCRdb copy is restricted to in-frame clones and leaves out a portion. The sample records roughly 3,100 clones, around 28% being singletons. The source was lung tumor tissue, collected before any cancer treatment. The source of these receptors is a female donor older than 55 with stage I lung adenocarcinoma.

This clone is large (0.1 to 1%) in the sample. This sequence joins TRBV11-3 and TRBJ2-2; 8 positions agree with TRBD2. The CDR3 contains 17 residues. After removal of 3 bases from V and 4 bases from J, the junction contained 10 bases not matched to a gene. Germline-derived CDR1 and CDR2 are SGHNT and YENEEA. The CDR3 protein is CASSLSHGGGSTGELFF. CDR3 bases: TGTGCCAGCAGCTTGAGTCACGGCGGGGGGAGCACCGGGGAGCTGTTTTTT.

This clone was detected a few times. This chain connects TRBV11-3 to TRBJ2-7; 12 bases line up with TRBD1. With V trimmed by 7 bases and J by 6 bases, 7 bases remained unmatched. Germline V gene data show CDR1 as SGHNT and CDR2 as YENEEA. The CDR3 totals 14 residues. This CDR3 reads CASTRDRGLGEQYF. The CDR3 coding sequence is TGTGCCAGCACCCGGGACAGGGGGCTGGGCGAGCAGTACTTC. The variable domain in full, completed from reference TRBV11-3 and TRBJ2-7, reads EAGVVQSPRYKIIEKKQPVAFWCNPISGHNTLYWYLQNLGQGPELLIRYENEEAVDDSQLPKDRFSAERLKGVDSTLKIQPAELGDSAVYLCASTRDRGLGEQYFGPGTRLTVT.

By sample fraction, this clone is medium-sized. This chain joins TRBV1 and TRBJ2-1; no DNA check was done on the table's D call, TRBD2. TRBV1 is a recognized pseudogene. This CDR3 spans 16 amino acids. CDR3 sequence reads: CASSFGTSGGANEQFF. The CDR3 nucleotides are TGCGCCAGCAGCTTCGGGACTAGCGGGGGGGCGAATGAGCAGTTCTTC.

This clone is categorized as medium-sized. The V call is TRBV6-8, the J call TRBJ2-7; D may be TRBD2 (6 bases). Trimming took off 8 bases at V and 0 bases at J, with 14 bases between the two ends. The CDR3 contains 14 residues. Germline values: CDR1 MNHGY, CDR2 SAAAGT. CDR3 residues: CASELGGSSYEQYF. The DNA for the CDR3 is TGTGCCAGCGAACTGGGGGGTTCCTCCTACGAGCAGTACTTC.

CDR3 loop: CASTRDSGETQYF. CDR3 coding DNA: TGTGCCAGCACCCGGGACTCCGGAGAGACCCAGTACTTC. The rearrangement joins TRBV18 to TRBJ2-5; a possible D gene is TRBD2 (6 bases). V was shortened by 8 bases and J by 4 bases, with 14 bases between the two germline ends. This CDR3 has 13 residues. Germline values: CDR1 KGHSH, CDR2 LQKENI.

This clone was detected a few times. CDR3 loop: CASQMTGTASSYEQYF. The CDR3 DNA reads as TGTGCCAGTCAAATGACCGGGACAGCCTCCTCCTACGAGCAGTACTTC. The chain carries TRBV6-8 and TRBJ2-7; 7 bases line up with TRBD1. CDR3 length: 16 residues. CDR1 is MNHGY, CDR2 SAAAGT, per germline. Unmatched junction bases numbered 14, after V lost 9 bases and J lost 0 bases.

The CDR3 here is CASSTGLQETQYF. In DNA form, the CDR3 reads TGTGCCAGTAGTACGGGCCTCCAAGAGACCCAGTACTTC. The chain is built from TRBV19 and TRBJ2-5, with unresolved D. V dropped 4 bases and J dropped 1 base, with 7 bases sitting between them. Germline V CDR1 and CDR2: LNHDA, SQIVND (reference sequence). The CDR3 covers 13 residues.

V gene TRBV6-8 combines with J gene TRBJ2-3, with 8 bases fitting TRBD1. From germline, CDR1 is MNHGY and CDR2 SAAAGT. The CDR3 has 15 residues. V gave up 0 bases and J gave up 2 bases; unmatched junction bases: 1. The DNA of the CDR3 is TGTGCCAGCAGTTACTCGACAGGGGACACAGATACGCAGTATTTT. It codes for CASSYSTGDTDTQYF.

By sample fraction, this clone is medium-sized (0.01 to 0.1%). The gene calls are TRBV9 and TRBJ1-1; 10 nucleotides align to TRBD1. The CDR3 has 15 amino acids. Germline V CDR1 and CDR2: SGDLS, YYNGEE. Trimming took 0 bases from V and 3 from J; bases not matched to a gene: 2. CDR3 nucleotide sequence: TGTGCCAGCAGCGTAGGGGACAGGGGCTACACTGAAGCTTTCTTT. Protein product: CASSVGDRGYTEAFF. Complete variable domain (other parts from reference TRBV9 and TRBJ1-1): DSGVTQTPKHLITATGQRVTLRCSPRSGDLSVYWYQQSLDQGLQFLIQYYNGEERAKGNILERFSAQQFPDLHSELNLSSLELGDSALYFCASSVGDRGYTEAFFGQGTRLTVV.